What follows are 18 T cell receptor beta chains derived from one specimen sequenced in a study of TIL therapy for anti-PD-1-resistant metastatic lung cancer. Time point meaning: pre-treatment sample, taken before nivolumab and TIL therapy. This was the immunoSEQ v3 assay. This table comes from immunoSEQ multiplex PCR, and its TCRdb copy is limited to in-frame clones, with some not included. The sample records about 21,000 clones, under 80% being singletons. The sequences come from blood, collected at baseline. Receptors were obtained from a person aged 25 to 79 with non-small cell lung cancer.

With respect to this clone: Germline is not matched at one junction end, which may reflect a read error. V is TRBV7-7 and J is TRBJ2-5; tentative D call: TRBD2 (5 bases). Germline loops: CDR1 SSHAT, CDR2 FNYEAQ (reference sequence). This CDR3 spans 13 amino acids. As DNA, the CDR3 is TGTGCTAGCAGCCCCGGGGAGATGGAGACCCAGTACTTC. Translated: CASSPGEMETQYF.

This sequence joins TRBV21-1 and TRBJ1-1. TRBV21-1 is a known pseudogene. The CDR3 runs to 12 residues. Here the CDR3 reads CASIREDTEAFF. The CDR3 DNA sequence: TGTGCCAGCATTCGCGAGGACACTGAAGCTTTCTTT.

This clone was picked up one time. The V gene is TRBV28, the J gene TRBJ2-2; TRBD1 aligns across 10 bases. V was pared by 6 bases and J by 3 bases, with 13 bases of the junction left unmatched. Germline V lookup: CDR1 MDHEN, CDR2 SYDVKM. The CDR3 sequence is 18 residues long. CDR3 sequence: CASRPAPGTGVDTGELFF. Here the CDR3 DNA reads TGTGCCAGCAGGCCCGCACCCGGGACAGGGGTCGACACCGGGGAGCTGTTTTTT.

The V and J genes are TRBV6-5 and TRBJ1-1; D gene unclear. The germline CDR1 and CDR2 sequences are MNHEY and SVGAGI. Trimming cost V 0 bases and J 5 bases, with 10 bases left between them. The CDR3 is 14 residues long. The CDR3 reads CASSYSLFPTEAFF. CDR3 nucleotides: TGTGCCAGCAGTTACTCGCTTTTTCCAACTGAAGCTTTCTTT.

V and J are TRBV4-2 and TRBJ1-1, with D hard to call. The CDR3 consists of 15 residues. Trimming left V 1 base short and J 1 base short, with 10 bases between. Germline V lookup: CDR1 LGHNA, CDR2 YNFKEQ. For the CDR3, the DNA is TGTGCCAGCAGCCAAGGCCCCACGGGGAACACTGAAGCTTTCTTT. As protein: CASSQGPTGNTEAFF.

This chain links TRBV5-1 with TRBJ2-3; 10 nucleotides align to TRBD2. V was clipped by 4 bases and J by 5 bases; unmatched bases: 4. Germline V gives CDR1 SGHRS, CDR2 YFSETQ. The CDR3 is 14 residues long. This CDR3 is CASSIIAGGDTQYF. In DNA, the CDR3 is TGCGCCAGCAGCATTATAGCGGGGGGAGATACGCAGTATTTT.

The chain's CDR3 is CASSQSQTNTQYF. The CDR3 DNA reads TGCGCCAGCAGCCAGTCCCAGACGAATACGCAGTATTTT. This chain joins TRBV4-3 and TRBJ2-3; D not certain. In germline, CDR1 is LGHNA, CDR2 YSLEER. This CDR3 spans 13 amino acids. Trimming left V 3 bases short and J 7 bases short, with 11 bases between.

The gene calls are TRBV6-5 and TRBJ2-5; the D is unclear. The germline gives CDR1 MNHEY, CDR2 SVGAGI. Trimming left V 2 bases short and J 7 bases short, with 5 bases between. The CDR3 extends over 11 amino acids. The CDR3 spells CASSYVGTQYF. The CDR3 nucleotides are TGTGCCAGCAGTTACGTGGGGACCCAGTACTTC.

This chain uses TRBV6-1 with TRBJ1-5, with 10 bases identical to TRBD1. This CDR3 has 14 amino acids. Trimming removed 5 bases from V and 7 bases from J; junction bases left unmatched: 5. CDR1 MNHNS and CDR2 SASEGT come from the germline V gene. The CDR3 reads CASSWTGGEQPQHF. The CDR3 nucleotides are TGTGCCAGCAGTTGGACAGGGGGAGAACAGCCCCAGCATTTT.

The CDR3 nucleotides are TGTGCCAGCTGCAGGGGGGGACCTCCTGAGCCCCAGCATTTT. Translated: CASCRGGPPEPQHF. V and J are TRBV27 and TRBJ1-5, with 7 bases aligning to TRBD1. Per the germline V gene, CDR1 is MNHEY and CDR2 is SMNVEV (reference sequence). The CDR3 runs 14 residues. V was pared by 8 bases and J by 8 bases, with 12 bases of the junction left unmatched.

The V and J genes are TRBV6-1 and TRBJ1-5; no clear D gene. The germline V and J ends were trimmed by 7 bases and 7 bases, with 11 bases remaining between them. Germline V gene data show CDR1 as MNHNS and CDR2 as SASEGT. The CDR3 has 12 amino acids. CDR3 DNA sequence: TGTGCCAGCAATATTCAAAAGCAGCCCCAGCATTTT. Translated, it gives CASNIQKQPQHF.

V and J are TRBV9 and TRBJ1-2; TRBD1 is a possible D gene (6 bases). This CDR3 spans 15 amino acids. The V gene's germline CDR1 is SGDLS and CDR2 YYNGEE. V lost 5 bases to trimming and J lost 8 bases, with 22 bases between them. CDR3 amino acids: CASRGGREGVYGYTF. For the CDR3, the DNA is TGTGCCAGCAGGGGTGGCAGGGAGGGGGTTTACGGCTACACCTTC.

The gene calls are TRBV4-1 and TRBJ2-1; TRBD2 matches 8 bases. The J segment lost 7 bases and the V segment lost 10 bases, leaving 15 bases of the junction unmatched. CDR3 length: 15 residues. Germline CDR1 MGHRA, CDR2 YSYEKL. This CDR3 reads CATVTGLEVENEQFF. Here the CDR3 DNA reads TGCGCCACTGTCACGGGACTAGAGGTTGAGAATGAGCAGTTCTTC.

CDR3 residues: CASSQGSGNQPQHF. The CDR3 nucleotides are TGTGCCAGCAGCCAGGGGTCGGGGAATCAGCCCCAGCATTTT. The genes are TRBV7-9 and TRBJ1-5; D might be TRBD1 (6 bases). V shed 5 bases and J shed 4 bases, with 12 bases lying between them. CDR1 and CDR2 from the germline V gene are SEHNR and FQNEAQ (reference sequence). CDR3 length: 14 amino acids.

The gene calls are TRBV11-2 and TRBJ2-1; TRBD2 matches at 10 bases. The CDR3 contains 15 residues. Germline values: CDR1 SGHAT, CDR2 FQNNGV. Trimming took 5 bases from V and 2 from J; bases not matched to a gene: 3. The CDR3 protein is CASSGSGGAYNEQFF. CDR3 coding DNA: TGTGCCAGCAGCGGGAGCGGGGGGGCCTACAATGAGCAGTTCTTC.

V gene TRBV7-8 combines with J gene TRBJ1-4; the match to TRBD1 covers 9 bases. Germline values: CDR1 SGHVS, CDR2 FQNEAQ. The CDR3 is made up of 20 amino acids. Germline trimming cut 0 bases from V and 8 bases from J; bases unmatched to any gene: 19. The CDR3 DNA is TGTGCCAGCAGCTTAGCAGGGAGGGGACAGGGTTCCCCTAAACGGGAAAAACTGTTTTTT. As protein: CASSLAGRGQGSPKREKLFF.

The chain links TRBV6-6 to TRBJ2-7, with D possibly TRBD2 on 5 matching bases. The ends were cut back, 7 bases at V and 2 bases at J, with 6 bases in the middle. CDR1 MNHNY and CDR2 SVGAGI come from the germline V gene (reference sequence). The CDR3 length is 11 residues. For the CDR3, the DNA is TGTGCCAGCACGGGGACCTACGAGCAGTACTTC. The encoded protein is CASTGTYEQYF.

This clone has just a few counts. The gene calls are TRBV9 and TRBJ1-6, with 12 bases aligning to TRBD1. Per germline, CDR1 SGDLS and CDR2 YYNGEE. This CDR3 has 16 amino acids. V dropped 0 bases and J dropped 7; count of bases not matched to a gene: 2. CDR3 protein: CASSVGDRGQNSPLHF. For the CDR3, the DNA is TGTGCCAGCAGCGTAGGGGACAGGGGGCAGAATTCACCCCTCCACTTT.